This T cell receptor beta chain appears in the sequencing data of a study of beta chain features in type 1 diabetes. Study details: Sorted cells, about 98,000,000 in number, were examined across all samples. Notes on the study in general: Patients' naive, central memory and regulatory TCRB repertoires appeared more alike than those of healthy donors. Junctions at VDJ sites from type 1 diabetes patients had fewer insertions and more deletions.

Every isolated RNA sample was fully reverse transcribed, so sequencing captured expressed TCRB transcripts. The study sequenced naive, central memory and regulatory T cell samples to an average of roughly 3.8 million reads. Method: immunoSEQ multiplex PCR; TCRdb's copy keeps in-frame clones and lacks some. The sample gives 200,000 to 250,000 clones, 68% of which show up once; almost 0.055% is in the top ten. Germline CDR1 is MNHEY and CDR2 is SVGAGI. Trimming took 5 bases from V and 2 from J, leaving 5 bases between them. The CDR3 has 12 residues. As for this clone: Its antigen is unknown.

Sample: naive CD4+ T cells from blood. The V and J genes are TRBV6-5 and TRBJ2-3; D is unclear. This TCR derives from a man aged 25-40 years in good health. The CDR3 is CASSEDTDTQYF. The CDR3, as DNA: TGTGCCAGCAGTGAGGACACAGATACGCAGTATTTT.